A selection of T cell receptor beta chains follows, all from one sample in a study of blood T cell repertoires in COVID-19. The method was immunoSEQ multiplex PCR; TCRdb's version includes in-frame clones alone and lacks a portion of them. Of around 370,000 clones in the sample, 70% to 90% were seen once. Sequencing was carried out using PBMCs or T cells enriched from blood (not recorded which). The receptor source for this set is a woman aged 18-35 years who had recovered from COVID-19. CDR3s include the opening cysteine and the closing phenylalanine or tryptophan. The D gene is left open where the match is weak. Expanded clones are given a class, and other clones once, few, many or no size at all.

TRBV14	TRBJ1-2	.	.	CASSPDRFYGYTF	TGTGCCAGCAGCCCAGACAGATTCTATGGCTACACCTTC
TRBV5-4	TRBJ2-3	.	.	CASTLGGAASGGTDTQYF	TGTGCCAGCACACTGGGGGGGGCTGCCAGCGGGGGCACAGATACGCAGTATTTT
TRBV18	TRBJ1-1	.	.	CASSPSLNTEAFF	TGTGCCAGCTCACCGTCTCTGAACACTGAAGCTTTCTTT
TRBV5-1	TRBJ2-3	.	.	CASSPGLDTQYF	TGCGCCAGCAGCCCCGGACTAGATACGCAGTATTTT
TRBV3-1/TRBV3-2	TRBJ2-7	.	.	CASSHGTWGDEQYF	TGTGCCAGCAGCCACGGCACTTGGGGGGACGAGCAGTACTTC
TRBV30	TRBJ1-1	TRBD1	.	CAWSWGTGGVEAFF	TGTGCCTGGAGTTGGGGGACAGGGGGCGTAGAAGCTTTCTTT
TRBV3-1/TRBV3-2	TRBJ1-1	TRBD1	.	CASSQVGLAGGKTEAFF	TGTGCCAGCAGCCAAGTGGGATTAGCAGGGGGGAAAACTGAAGCTTTCTTT
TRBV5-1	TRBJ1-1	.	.	CASSPAGNTEAFF	TGCGCCAGCAGCCCGGCGGGCAACACTGAAGCTTTCTTT
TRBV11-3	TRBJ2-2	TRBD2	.	CASSNRPPGLAGTTGELFF	TGTGCCAGCAGCAACCGACCCCCTGGACTAGCGGGGACAACCGGGGAGCTGTTTTTT
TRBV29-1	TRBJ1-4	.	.	CSVEGLKGEKLFF	TGCAGCGTTGAGGGGCTAAAGGGAGAAAAACTGTTTTTT
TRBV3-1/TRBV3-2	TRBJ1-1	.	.	CASSYGGGSEAFF	TGTGCCAGCAGCTACGGCGGGGGGTCTGAAGCTTTCTTT
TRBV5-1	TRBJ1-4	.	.	CASSLTVRTNEKLFF	TGCGCCAGCAGCTTGACAGTTCGGACTAATGAAAAACTGTTTTTT
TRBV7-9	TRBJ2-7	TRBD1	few	CASSQRDSSYEQYF	TGTGCCAGCAGCCAGAGGGACAGCTCCTACGAGCAGTACTTC
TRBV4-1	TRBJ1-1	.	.	CASSHPGATEAFF	TGCGCCAGCAGCCATCCAGGGGCCACTGAAGCTTTCTTT
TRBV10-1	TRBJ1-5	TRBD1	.	CASSEAPQGAQHF	TGCGCCAGCAGTGAGGCCCCACAGGGGGCCCAGCATTTT
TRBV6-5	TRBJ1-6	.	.	CASSYSGDSYNSPLHF	TGTGCCAGCAGTTACTCAGGGGACTCCTATAATTCACCCCTCCACTTT
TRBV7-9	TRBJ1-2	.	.	CASSASTGGYTF	TGTGCCAGCAGCGCTTCGACTGGTGGCTACACCTTC
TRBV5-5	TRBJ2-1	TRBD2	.	CASSIRLAGGSSYNEQFF	TGTGCCAGCAGCATCCGACTAGCGGGGGGGAGCTCCTACAATGAGCAGTTCTTC
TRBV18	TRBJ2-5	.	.	CASSPLSGGVETQYF	TGTGCCAGCTCACCTTTGTCCGGGGGTGTAGAGACCCAGTACTTC
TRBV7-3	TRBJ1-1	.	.	CASSLMGRDTEAFF	TGTGCCAGCAGCCTAATGGGGAGGGACACTGAAGCTTTCTTT
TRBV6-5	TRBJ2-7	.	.	CASTRSGDEQYF	TGTGCCAGCACCAGATCCGGGGACGAGCAGTACTTC
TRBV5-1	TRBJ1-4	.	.	CASSNRQSATNEKLFF	TGCGCCAGCAGCAACCGACAGAGTGCAACTAATGAAAAACTGTTTTTT
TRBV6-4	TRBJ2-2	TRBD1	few	CASSQGQGGTGELFF	TGTGCCAGCAGCCAAGGACAGGGGGGCACCGGGGAGCTGTTTTTT
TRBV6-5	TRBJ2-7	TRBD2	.	CASSYSGTSGYEQYF	TGTGCCAGCAGTTACTCGGGGACTAGCGGATACGAGCAGTACTTC
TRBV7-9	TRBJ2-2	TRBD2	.	CASSTSGGTYTGELFF	TGTGCCAGCAGCACCAGCGGGGGGACCTACACCGGGGAGCTGTTTTTT
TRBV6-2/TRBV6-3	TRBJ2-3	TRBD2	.	CASSDPSGGALDTQYF	TGTGCCAGCAGTGATCCTAGCGGGGGGGCCTTAGATACGCAGTATTTT
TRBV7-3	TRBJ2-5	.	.	CASSRRPQETQYF	TGTGCCAGCAGTCGGAGGCCCCAAGAGACCCAGTACTTC
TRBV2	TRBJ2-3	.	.	CASTRADTQYF	TGTGCCAGCACCAGGGCGGATACGCAGTATTTT
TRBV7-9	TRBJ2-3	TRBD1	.	CASSSGTGSWYF	TGTGCCAGCAGCTCCGGGACAGGCAGTTGGTATTTT
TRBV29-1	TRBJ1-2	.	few	CKAGSDYGYTF	TGCAAGGCTGGGAGTGACTATGGCTACACCTTC
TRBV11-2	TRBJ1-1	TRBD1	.	CASSFGQGDPEAFF	TGTGCCAGCAGCTTTGGACAGGGGGATCCTGAAGCTTTCTTT
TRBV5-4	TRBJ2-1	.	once	CASSPESNEQFF	TGTGCCAGCAGCCCTGAGTCTAATGAGCAGTTCTTC
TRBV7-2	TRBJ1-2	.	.	CASSLARRDGYTF	TGTGCCAGCAGCTTAGCGCGCAGGGATGGCTACACCTTC
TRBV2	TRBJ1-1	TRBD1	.	CASSEEGARIPNTEAFF	TGTGCCAGCAGTGAAGAGGGGGCGCGGATCCCGAACACTGAAGCTTTCTTT
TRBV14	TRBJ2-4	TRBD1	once	CASSLGQGAFYIQYF	TGTGCCAGCAGCCTCGGACAGGGGGCTTTTTACATTCAGTACTTC
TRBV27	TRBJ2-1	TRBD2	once	CASSQRGGGGYNEQFF	TGTGCCAGCAGCCAGCGGGGCGGGGGGGGCTACAATGAGCAGTTCTTC
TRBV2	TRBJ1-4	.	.	CASSDGERGHTTNEKLFF	TGTGCCAGCAGTGACGGTGAGCGGGGGCACACAACTAATGAAAAACTGTTTTTT
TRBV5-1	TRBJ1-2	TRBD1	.	CASGPGRARGEGYTF	TGCGCCAGCGGCCCCGGGAGAGCCAGGGGGGAGGGCTACACCTTC
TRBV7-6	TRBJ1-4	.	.	CASTFLGGEFEKLFF	TGTGCCAGCACCTTCCTGGGGGGGGAATTCGAAAAACTGTTTTTT
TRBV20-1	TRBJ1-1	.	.	CSASRESTEAFF	TGCAGTGCTAGTAGGGAGAGCACTGAAGCTTTCTTT
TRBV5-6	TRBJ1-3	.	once	CASSPEGGSEGNTIYF	TGTGCCAGCAGCCCCGAAGGAGGGAGCGAAGGAAACACCATATATTTT
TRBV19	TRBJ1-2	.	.	CASSTIRGQFIQANYGYTF	TGTGCCAGTAGTACGATCCGAGGACAGTTCATTCAAGCTAACTATGGCTACACCTTC
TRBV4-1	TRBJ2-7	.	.	CASSQEPISYEQYF	TGCGCCAGCAGCCAAGAGCCTATCTCCTACGAGCAGTACTTC
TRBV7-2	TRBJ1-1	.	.	CASSSKLGTEAFF	TGTGCCAGCAGCTCGAAGCTCGGCACTGAAGCTTTCTTT